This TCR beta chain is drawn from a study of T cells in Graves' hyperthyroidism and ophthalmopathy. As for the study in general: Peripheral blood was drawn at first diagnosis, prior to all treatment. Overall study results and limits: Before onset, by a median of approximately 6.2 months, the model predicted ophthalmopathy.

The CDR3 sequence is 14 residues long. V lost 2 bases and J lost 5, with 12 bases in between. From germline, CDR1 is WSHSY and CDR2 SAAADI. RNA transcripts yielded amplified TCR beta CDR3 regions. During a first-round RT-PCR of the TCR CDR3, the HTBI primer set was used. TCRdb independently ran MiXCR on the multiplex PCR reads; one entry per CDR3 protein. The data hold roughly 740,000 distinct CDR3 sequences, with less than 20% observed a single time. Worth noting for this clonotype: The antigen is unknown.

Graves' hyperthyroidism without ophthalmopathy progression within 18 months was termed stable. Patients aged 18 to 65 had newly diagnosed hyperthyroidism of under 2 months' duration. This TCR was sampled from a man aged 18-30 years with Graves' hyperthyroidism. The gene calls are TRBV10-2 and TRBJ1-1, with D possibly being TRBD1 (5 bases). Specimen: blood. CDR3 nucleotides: TGCGCCAGCAGTGAGACCACCCGGGGGACTGAAGCTTTCTTT. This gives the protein CASSETTRGTEAFF.